This TCR beta chain was captured by sequencing in a study of cytotoxic CD8 clonotypes in ibrutinib-treated CLL. Study-wide results and limits: Treatment saw public clonotypes, which were uncommon, either contract or stay stable.

Produced via immunoSEQ multiplex PCR; TCRdb's table is partial and in-frame only. The repertoire holds 150,000 or so clones, with approximately 83% as singletons. From germline, CDR1 is MDHEN and CDR2 SYDVKM. V gave up 6 bases and J gave up 6 bases, with 9 bases separating them. CDR3 length: 12 residues. Concerning this clone: Its antigen is unidentified.

The material was PBMCs, obtained after 24 months of ibrutinib treatment. The rearrangement links TRBV28 to TRBJ1-5, with D uncertain. This clonotype was sampled from a human donor with chronic lymphocytic leukemia. The CDR3 DNA reads TGTGCCAGCAGGAGTAATCGTCAGCCCCAGCATTTT. Translated, it gives CASRSNRQPQHF.